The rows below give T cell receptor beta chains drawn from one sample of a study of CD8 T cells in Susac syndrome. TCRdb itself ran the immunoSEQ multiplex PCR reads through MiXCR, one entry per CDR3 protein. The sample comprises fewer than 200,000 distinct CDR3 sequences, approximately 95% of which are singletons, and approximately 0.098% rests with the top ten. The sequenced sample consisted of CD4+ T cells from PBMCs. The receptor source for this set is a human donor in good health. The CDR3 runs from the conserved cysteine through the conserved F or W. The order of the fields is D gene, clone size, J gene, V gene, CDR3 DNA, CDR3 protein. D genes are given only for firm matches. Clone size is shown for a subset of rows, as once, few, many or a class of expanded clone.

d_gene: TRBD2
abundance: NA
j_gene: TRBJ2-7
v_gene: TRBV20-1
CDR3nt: TGCAGTGCTCCTAGCGGGAGGCCCGGCTCCTACGAGCAGTACTTC
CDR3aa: CSAPSGRPGSYEQYF

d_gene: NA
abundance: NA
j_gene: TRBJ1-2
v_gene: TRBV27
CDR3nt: TGTGCCAGCAGTCGACAGGTCTCCTATGGCTACACCTTC
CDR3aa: CASSRQVSYGYTF

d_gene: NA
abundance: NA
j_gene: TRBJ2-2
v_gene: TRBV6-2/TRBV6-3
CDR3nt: TGTGCCAGCAGTTACTTCCGCGGGGAGCTGTTTTTT
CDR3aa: CASSYFRGELFF

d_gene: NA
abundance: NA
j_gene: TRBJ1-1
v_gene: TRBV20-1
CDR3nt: TGCAGTGCTAGAGGTCGGGGGATGAACACTGAAGCTTTCTTT
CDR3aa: CSARGRGMNTEAFF

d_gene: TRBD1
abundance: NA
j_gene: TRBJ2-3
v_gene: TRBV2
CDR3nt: TGTGCCAGCAGGTGGCAGGGGGCGCAATATACGCAGTATTTT
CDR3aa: CASRWQGAQYTQYF

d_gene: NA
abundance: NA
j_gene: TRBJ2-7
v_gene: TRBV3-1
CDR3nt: TGTGCCAGCAGCCAAGACAAATGGGACATATCCTACGAGCAGTACTTC
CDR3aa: CASSQDKWDISYEQYF

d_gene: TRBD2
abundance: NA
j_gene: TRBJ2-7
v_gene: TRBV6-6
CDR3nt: TGTGCCAGCAGTTCTAGCGGGAGGATCTACGAGCAGTACTTC
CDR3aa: CASSSSGRIYEQYF

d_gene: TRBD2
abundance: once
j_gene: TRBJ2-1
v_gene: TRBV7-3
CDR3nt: TGTGCCAGCAGCTTATCAGGACTAGCGGGAGGGAATGAGCAGTTCTTC
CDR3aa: CASSLSGLAGGNEQFF

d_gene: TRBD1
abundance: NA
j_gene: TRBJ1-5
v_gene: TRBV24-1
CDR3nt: TGTGCCACGGGGGGACAGGAAGGCAATCAGCCCCAGCATTTT
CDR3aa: CATGGQEGNQPQHF

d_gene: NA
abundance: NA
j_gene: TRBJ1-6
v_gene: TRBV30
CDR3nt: TGTGCCTGGAGCCGGCAGGTTTATAATTCACCCCTCCACTTT
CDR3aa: CAWSRQVYNSPLHF

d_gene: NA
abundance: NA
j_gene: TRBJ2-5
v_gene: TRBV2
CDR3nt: TGTGCCAGCAGTGTGCGAGGGGAAGAGACCCAGTACTTC
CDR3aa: CASSVRGEETQYF

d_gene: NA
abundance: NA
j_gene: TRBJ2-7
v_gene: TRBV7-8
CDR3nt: TGTGCCAGCAGCCCCACCAGGGGTGTCGAGCAGTACTTC
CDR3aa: CASSPTRGVEQYF

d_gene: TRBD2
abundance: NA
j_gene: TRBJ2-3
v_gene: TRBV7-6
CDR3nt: TGTGCCAGCAGCCAAGCGGGAGCCTCTAGAACAGATACGCAGTATTTT
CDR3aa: CASSQAGASRTDTQYF

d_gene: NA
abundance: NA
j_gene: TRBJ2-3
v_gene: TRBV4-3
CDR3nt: TGCGCCAGCAGCCAAGGTGGGGGAACGCAGTATTTT
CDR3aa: CASSQGGGTQYF

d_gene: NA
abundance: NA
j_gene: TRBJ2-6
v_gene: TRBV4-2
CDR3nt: TGTGCCAGCACCGACAGCAAATCTGGGGCCAACGTCCTGACTTTC
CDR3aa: CASTDSKSGANVLTF

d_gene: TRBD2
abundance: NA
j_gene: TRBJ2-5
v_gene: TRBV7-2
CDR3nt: TGTGCCAGCAGCCGAAGCGGGATGTCCCAAGAGACCCAGTACTTC
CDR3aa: CASSRSGMSQETQYF

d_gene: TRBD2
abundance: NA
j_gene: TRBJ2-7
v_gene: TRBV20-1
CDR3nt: TGCAGTGCTAGGGCCGGGACTAGTGCCTACGAGCAGTACTTC
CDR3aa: CSARAGTSAYEQYF

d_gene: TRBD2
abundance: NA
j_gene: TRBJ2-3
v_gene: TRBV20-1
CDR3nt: TGCAGTGCTAGAGATGTGATGGCGGGAGGGCGGGATACGCAGTATTTT
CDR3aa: CSARDVMAGGRDTQYF